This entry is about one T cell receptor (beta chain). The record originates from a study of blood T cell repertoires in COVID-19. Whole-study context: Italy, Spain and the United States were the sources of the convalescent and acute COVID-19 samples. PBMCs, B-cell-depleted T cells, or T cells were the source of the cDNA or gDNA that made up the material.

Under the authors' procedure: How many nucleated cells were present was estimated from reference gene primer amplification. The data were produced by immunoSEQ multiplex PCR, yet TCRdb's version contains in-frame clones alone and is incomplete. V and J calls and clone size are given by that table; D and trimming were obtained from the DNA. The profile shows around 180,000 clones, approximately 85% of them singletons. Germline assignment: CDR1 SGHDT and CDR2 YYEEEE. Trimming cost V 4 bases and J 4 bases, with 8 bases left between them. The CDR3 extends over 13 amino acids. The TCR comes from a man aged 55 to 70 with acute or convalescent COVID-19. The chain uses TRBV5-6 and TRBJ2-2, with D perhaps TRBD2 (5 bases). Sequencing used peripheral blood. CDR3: CASSRRGTGELFF. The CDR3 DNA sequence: TGTGCCAGCAGCCGTCGGGGCACCGGGGAGCTGTTTTTT.